Below, one TCR beta chain is given with its context. Random hexamers were used to reverse transcribe the RNA input (about 0.45 to 1 ug). Coverage of TCR beta CDR3 amplification by immunoSEQ multiplex PCR extended to 54 Vbeta and 13 Jbeta. Each CDR3 protein gets one entry after TCRdb re-called the immunoSEQ multiplex PCR reads with MiXCR. The repertoire has some 120,000 distinct CDR3 sequences, about 96% of them found once; the top ten carry around 0.12%. Sequencing of TCR beta was carried out in blood CD8+ and CD4+ T cells. The data are from a study of CD8 T cells in Susac syndrome. Deletions cut 5 bases from V and 4 bases from J, with 9 bases between. In germline, CDR1 is LNHNV, CDR2 YYDKDF (reference sequence). This CDR3 comprises 13 residues.

The source material was CD4+ T cells from PBMCs. The TCR comes from a human donor in good health. The chain couples TRBV15 to TRBJ1-3; no clear D gene. CDR3 DNA: TGTGCCACCAGCCCCCCGGGCGGAAACACCATATATTTT. Protein: CATSPPGGNTIYF. The full variable domain, rest sourced from reference TRBV15 and TRBJ1-3, is DAMVIQNPRYQVTQFGKPVTLSCSQTLNHNVMYWYQQKSSQAPKLLFHYYDKDFNNEADTPDNFQSRRPNTSFCFLDIRSPGLGDTAMYLCATSPPGGNTIYFGEGSWLTVV.